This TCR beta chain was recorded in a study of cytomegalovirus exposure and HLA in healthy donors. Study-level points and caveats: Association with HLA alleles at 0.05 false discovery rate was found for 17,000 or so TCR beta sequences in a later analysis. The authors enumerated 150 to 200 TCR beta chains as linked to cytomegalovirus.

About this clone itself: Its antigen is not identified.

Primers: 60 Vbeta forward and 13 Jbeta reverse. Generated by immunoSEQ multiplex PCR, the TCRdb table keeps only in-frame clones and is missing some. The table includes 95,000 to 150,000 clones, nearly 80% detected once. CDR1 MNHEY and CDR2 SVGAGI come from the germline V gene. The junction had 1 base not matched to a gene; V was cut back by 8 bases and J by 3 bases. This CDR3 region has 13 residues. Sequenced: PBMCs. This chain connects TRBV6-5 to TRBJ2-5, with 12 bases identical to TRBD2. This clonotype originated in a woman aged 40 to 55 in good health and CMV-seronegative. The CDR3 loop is CASWTSGKETQYF. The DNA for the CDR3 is TGTGCCAGCTGGACTAGCGGGAAAGAGACCCAGTACTTC.